This T cell receptor (beta chain) was sequenced in a study of blood T cell repertoires in COVID-19. About the research overall: Samples representing acute and convalescent COVID-19 were sourced from the United States, Italy and Spain. T cells, B-cell-depleted T cells, or PBMCs provided the cDNA or gDNA that served as material.

This CDR3 is 14 amino acids long. The V gene's germline CDR1 is SQVTM and CDR2 ANQGSEA. Between the trimmed V and J ends, which lost 7 bases and 5 bases, there was a span of 18 bases. Measured with immunoSEQ multiplex PCR; TCRdb has only the in-frame clones, and not every one. The table has 80,000 to 95,000 clones, under 90% seen once. The sequenced sample consisted of peripheral blood. The chain employs TRBV29-1 and TRBJ2-1; a weak D match, TRBD1 (6 bases). The TCR sequence derives from a woman aged 70 to 79 with acute or convalescent COVID-19. The CDR3, as DNA: TGCAGCGCCGACCCCCAGGGGTTGGACAATGAGCAGTTCTTC. This sequence encodes CSADPQGLDNEQFF.